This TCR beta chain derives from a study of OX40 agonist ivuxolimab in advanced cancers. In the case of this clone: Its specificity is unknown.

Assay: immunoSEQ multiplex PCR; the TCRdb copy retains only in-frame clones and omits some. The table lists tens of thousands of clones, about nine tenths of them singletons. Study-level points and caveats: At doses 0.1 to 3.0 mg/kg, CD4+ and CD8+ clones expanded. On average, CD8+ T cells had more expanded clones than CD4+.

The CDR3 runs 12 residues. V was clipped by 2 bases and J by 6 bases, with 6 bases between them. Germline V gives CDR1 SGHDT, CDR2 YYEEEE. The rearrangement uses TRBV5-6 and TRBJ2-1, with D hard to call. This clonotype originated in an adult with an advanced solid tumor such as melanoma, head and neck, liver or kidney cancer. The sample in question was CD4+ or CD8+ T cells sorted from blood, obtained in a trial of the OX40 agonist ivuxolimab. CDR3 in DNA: TGTGCCAGCAGCTTCGATCTCAATGAGCAGTTCTTC. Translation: CASSFDLNEQFF. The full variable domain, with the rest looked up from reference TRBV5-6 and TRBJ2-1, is DAGVTQSPTHLIKTRGQQVTLRCSPKSGHDTVSWYQQALGQGPQFIFQYYEEEERQRGNFPDRFSGHQFPNYSSELNVNALLLGDSALYLCASSFDLNEQFFGPGTRLTVL.